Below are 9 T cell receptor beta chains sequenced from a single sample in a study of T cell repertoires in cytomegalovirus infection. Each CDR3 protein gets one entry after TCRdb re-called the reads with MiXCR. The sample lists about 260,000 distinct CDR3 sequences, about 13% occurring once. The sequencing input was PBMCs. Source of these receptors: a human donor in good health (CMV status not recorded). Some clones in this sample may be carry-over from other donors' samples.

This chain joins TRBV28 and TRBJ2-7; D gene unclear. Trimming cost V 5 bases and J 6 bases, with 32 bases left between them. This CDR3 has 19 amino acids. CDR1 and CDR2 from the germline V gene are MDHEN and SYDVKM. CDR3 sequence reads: CASSPRRRIGRTYYLEQYF. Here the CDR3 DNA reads TGTGCCAGCAGTCCTAGACGCCGTATTGGCAGAACCTATTACCTCGAGCAGTACTTC.

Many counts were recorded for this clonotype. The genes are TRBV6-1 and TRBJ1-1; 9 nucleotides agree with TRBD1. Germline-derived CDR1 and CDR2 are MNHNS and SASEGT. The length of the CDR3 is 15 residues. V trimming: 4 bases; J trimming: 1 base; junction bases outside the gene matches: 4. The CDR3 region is CASSGSGQGNTEAFF. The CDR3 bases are TGTGCCAGCAGTGGATCGGGACAGGGGAACACTGAAGCTTTCTTT.

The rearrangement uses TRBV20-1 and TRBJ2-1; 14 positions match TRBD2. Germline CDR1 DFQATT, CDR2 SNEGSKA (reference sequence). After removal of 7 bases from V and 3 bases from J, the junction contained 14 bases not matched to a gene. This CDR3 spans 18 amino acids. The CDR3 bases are TGCAGTGGTGATCCGGGACTAGCGGGAGTTTGGGACTACAATGAGCAGTTCTTC. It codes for CSGDPGLAGVWDYNEQFF.

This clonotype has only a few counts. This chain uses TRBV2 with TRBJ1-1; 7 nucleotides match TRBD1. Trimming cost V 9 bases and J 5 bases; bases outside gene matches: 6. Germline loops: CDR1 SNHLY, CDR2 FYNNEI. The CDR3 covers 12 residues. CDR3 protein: CASLQGGTEAFF. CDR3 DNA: TGTGCCAGTCTCCAGGGGGGGACTGAAGCTTTCTTT.

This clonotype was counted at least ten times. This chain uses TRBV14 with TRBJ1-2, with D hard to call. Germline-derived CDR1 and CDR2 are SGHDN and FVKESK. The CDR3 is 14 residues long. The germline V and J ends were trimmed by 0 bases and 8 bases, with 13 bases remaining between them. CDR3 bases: TGTGCCAGCAGCCAAGATCTGGGCGTTAAAGGCTACACCTTC. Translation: CASSQDLGVKGYTF.

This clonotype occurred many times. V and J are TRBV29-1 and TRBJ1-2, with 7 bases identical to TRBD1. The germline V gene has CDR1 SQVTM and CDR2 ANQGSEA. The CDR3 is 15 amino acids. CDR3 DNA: TGCAGGACCACACAGGGGTTCGCGATTGACTATGGCTACACCTTC. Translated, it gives CRTTQGFAIDYGYTF.

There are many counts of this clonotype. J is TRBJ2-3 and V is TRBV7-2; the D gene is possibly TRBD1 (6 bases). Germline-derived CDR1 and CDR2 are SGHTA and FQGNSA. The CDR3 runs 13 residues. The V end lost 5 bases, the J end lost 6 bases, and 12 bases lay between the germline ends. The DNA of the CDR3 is TGTGCCAGCAGCCCCTCAGGGGCGGATACGCAGTATTTT. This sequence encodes CASSPSGADTQYF.

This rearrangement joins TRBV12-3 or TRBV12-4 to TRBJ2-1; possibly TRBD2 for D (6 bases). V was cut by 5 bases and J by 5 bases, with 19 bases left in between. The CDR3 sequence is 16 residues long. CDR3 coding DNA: TGTGCCAGCAGTCCCCGGTGGCAGCCGGGGGACAATGAGCAGTTCTTC. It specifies CASSPRWQPGDNEQFF.

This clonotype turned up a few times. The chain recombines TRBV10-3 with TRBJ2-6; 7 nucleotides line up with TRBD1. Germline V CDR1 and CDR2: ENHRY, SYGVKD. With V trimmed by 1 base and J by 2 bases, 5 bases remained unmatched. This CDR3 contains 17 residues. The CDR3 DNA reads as TGTGCCATCAGTGAGTTCGGCAGGGGGACTGGGGCCAACGTCCTGACTTTC. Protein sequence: CAISEFGRGTGANVLTF.